This T cell receptor (beta chain) derives from a study of T cells after somatic rescue of genetic block. TCRdb's copy holds only in-frame clones and misses some; the assay was immunoSEQ multiplex PCR. The table has some 15,000 clones, about three quarters seen once. This CDR3 is built from 11 residues. Germline lookup yields CDR1 KGHSH and CDR2 LQKENI. With 6 bases removed from V and 2 bases from J, the gap between germline ends came to 3 bases. The sequence derives from a man aged 18 to 30. The sequenced sample was peripheral blood mononuclear cells (PBMCs). The genes are TRBV18 and TRBJ2-3; D unclear. CDR3 sequence: CASSPTDTQYF. For the CDR3, the DNA is TGTGCCAGCTCTCCCACAGATACGCAGTATTTT.